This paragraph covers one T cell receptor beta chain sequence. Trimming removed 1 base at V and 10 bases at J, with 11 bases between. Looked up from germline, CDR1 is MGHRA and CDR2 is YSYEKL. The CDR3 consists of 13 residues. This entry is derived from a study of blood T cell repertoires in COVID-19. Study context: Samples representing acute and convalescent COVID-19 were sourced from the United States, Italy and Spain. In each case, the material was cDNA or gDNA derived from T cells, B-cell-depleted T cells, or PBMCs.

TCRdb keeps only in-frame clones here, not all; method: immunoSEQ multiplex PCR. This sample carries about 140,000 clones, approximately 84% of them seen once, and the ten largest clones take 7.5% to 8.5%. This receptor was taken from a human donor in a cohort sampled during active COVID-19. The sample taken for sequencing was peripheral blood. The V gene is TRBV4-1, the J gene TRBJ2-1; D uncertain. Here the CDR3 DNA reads TGCGCCAGCAGCCAAGTAACTATCGGAGAGCAGTTCTTC. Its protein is CASSQVTIGEQFF.